The present T cell receptor (beta chain) was sequenced within a study of CD8+CD57+ T cells in acquired aplastic anemia. Study overall: DNA per sorted CD4+ or CD8+ sample ranged about 0.18 to 30 ug, averaging 3.2 ug. Findings and caveats of the study: No significant difference in CD8+ Simpson's diversity was found between patients and controls.

All patients picked for sequencing had shown, by flow cytometry, an expansion of CD8+CD57+ cells. The use of genomic DNA as template underpinned the TCR beta VDJ and CDR3 profiling. TCRdb itself ran the reads through MiXCR, one entry per CDR3 protein. The sample shows 210,000 or so distinct CDR3 sequences, less than 60% of them seen only once. As to this clonotype: As yet, its antigen is unknown.

This CDR3 has 17 residues. CDR1 LNHDA and CDR2 SQIVND come from the germline V gene (reference sequence). With V trimmed by 4 bases and J by 0 bases, 9 bases remained unmatched. V is TRBV19 and J is TRBJ1-5, with 7 positions matching TRBD1. The sample taken for sequencing was sorted CD4+, CD8+, or CD8+CD57+ T cells (not recorded which) from PBMCs. The clonotype originates from a human donor with aplastic anemia. This CDR3 is CASSSTTGAYSNQPQHF. As DNA, the CDR3 is TGTGCCAGTAGTAGTACAACAGGGGCCTATAGCAATCAGCCCCAGCATTTT.